The following is a TCR beta chain sequence with its context. What it binds is unknown. The source of the sample is a study of T-cell reconstitution after alpha-beta-depleted transplantation in children. Broader study findings: Hyperexpanded clones declined; after one year, newly produced T cells mostly supplied diversity. The origin of alpha-beta T cells about two months after transplant was reportedly several hundred expanded graft clones. After transplant, high TCRbeta diversity at day 60 in some patients arose from surviving recipient T cells and thymic progenitors.

Unique molecular identifiers were used to barcode this TCRbeta library. TCRdb reanalysed the PCR reads using MiXCR and keeps one entry per CDR3 protein. The data show around 300,000 distinct CDR3 sequences, with around 25% seen just once and roughly 9.7% held by the top ten. V was clipped by 6 bases and J by 0 bases; unmatched bases: 2. The CDR3 totals 14 residues. Germline V gene sequence: CDR1 MDHEN, CDR2 SYDVKM. Here the sequenced sample was PBMCs, mostly from graft donor cells, taken 180 days after TCRalphabeta/CD19-depleted stem cell transplant. The chain links TRBV28 to TRBJ2-4, with 7 bases identical to TRBD1. The source of this sequence is a male patient younger than 18 who had a stem cell transplant for acute lymphoblastic leukemia, so the T cells may come from the graft donor. DNA of the CDR3: TGTGCCAGCAGCCGGACAGGAGCCAAAAACATTCAGTACTTC. The encoded protein is CASSRTGAKNIQYF.